The clone carrying this T cell receptor beta chain is termed medium-sized. The antigen is unknown. The CDR3 totals 11 residues. In germline, CDR1 is DFQATT, CDR2 SNEGSKA (reference sequence). Trimming left V 5 bases short and J 2 bases short, with 7 bases between. All patients were treatment-naive before thyroid surgery. The data were taken from a study of metastatic and nonmetastatic thyroid tumors. Study overall: From malignant and benign thyroid patients, repertoires in blood and in tumor or nodule tissue were compared.

Study-wide results and limits: In blood and tumor, TCR beta diversity was reportedly significantly higher in malignant thyroid tumors than in benign nodules.

In the original processing: A classifier for distant metastasis in papillary thyroid cancer was constructed using CDR3 differences observed across clinicopathological groups. TCRdb re-processed the PCR reads through MiXCR. The V and J calls here are based on TCRdb, not the publication. The sample has some 26,000 clones; around 4% are singletons. Sample: blood. J is TRBJ2-7 and V is TRBV20-1, with D possibly called TRBD1 or TRBD2 (5 bases each). This clonotype was obtained from a male donor with papillary thyroid cancer or a benign thyroid nodule (not recorded which). Some clones in this sample may be carry-over from other donors' samples. The CDR3 here is CSAEGPYEQYF. CDR3 sequence (DNA): TGCAGTGCTGAGGGGCCCTACGAGCAGTACTTC.